These 14 T cell receptor beta chains were all obtained from the same sample, sequenced in a study of CD4+ T cells in melanoma. The table came from immunoSEQ multiplex PCR; TCRdb's copy has only in-frame clones and leaves some out. The data hold some 110,000 clones, with 92% observed a single time. The sequenced sample consisted of peripheral blood. These receptors all come from a human donor with melanoma.

J is TRBJ1-2 and V is TRBV27; 9 nucleotides match TRBD1. Germline-derived CDR1 and CDR2 are MNHEY and SMNVEV (reference sequence). The CDR3 loop spans 14 amino acids. The trim removed 6 bases at V and 2 bases at J, leaving 4 bases unmatched. Here the CDR3 DNA reads TGTGCCAGCAGATTGACAGGGGGAAACTATGGCTACACCTTC. Translated: CASRLTGGNYGYTF.

The V gene is TRBV4-1, the J gene TRBJ2-3; 7 bases agree with TRBD1. The CDR3 totals 14 residues. CDR1 is MGHRA and CDR2 is YSYEKL in the germline V gene. With V trimmed by 1 base and J by 4 bases, 2 bases remained unmatched. The CDR3 is CASSQGQGPDTQYF. The CDR3 region has the DNA TGCGCCAGCAGCCAAGGACAGGGACCAGATACGCAGTATTTT.

J is TRBJ1-2 and V is TRBV5-1, with D possibly TRBD1 on 6 matching bases. In germline, CDR1 is SGHRS, CDR2 YFSETQ. The CDR3 totals 15 residues. The V end was cut by 4 bases, the J end by 5 bases, with 18 bases between. In nucleotides, the CDR3 is TGCGCCAGCAGCCCGCAATCACGGGGGCCTTATGGCTACACCTTC. This codes for CASSPQSRGPYGYTF. The full variable domain, in which reference TRBV5-1 and TRBJ1-2 provide the parts outside the CDR3, is KAGVTQTPRYLIKTRGQQVTLSCSPISGHRSVSWYQQTPGQGLQFLFEYFSETQRNKGNFPGRFSGRQFSNSRSEMNVSTLELGDSALYLCASSPQSRGPYGYTFGSGTRLTVV.

The CDR3 DNA is TGTGCCAGCAGTTTATACCCTCGGGGTCCGGGATGGAAGAATCAGCCCCAGCATTTT. Translation: CASSLYPRGPGWKNQPQHF. The V and J genes are TRBV28 and TRBJ1-5; D remains ambiguous. Germline-derived CDR1 and CDR2 are MDHEN and SYDVKM. This CDR3 has 19 amino acids. Trimming pared 1 base from V and 4 bases from J, leaving 23 bases between.

The chain combines TRBV4-2 with TRBJ2-3, with 13 bases identical to TRBD2. Trimming removed 2 bases from V and 5 bases from J; junction bases left unmatched: 4. CDR1 is LGHNA, CDR2 YNFKEQ, per germline. The CDR3 has 16 amino acids. This CDR3 reads CASSQMGLAGRDTQYF. The CDR3 nucleotides are TGTGCCAGCAGCCAAATGGGACTAGCGGGAAGAGATACGCAGTATTTT.

J is TRBJ1-1 and V is TRBV9; D remains ambiguous. The V gene lost 2 bases and the J gene lost 0 bases, with 5 bases spanning the gap. The CDR3 is 13 residues long. Looked up from germline, CDR1 is SGDLS and CDR2 is YYNGEE. The CDR3 DNA sequence: TGTGCCAGCAGCGTGTTATTGAACACTGAAGCTTTCTTT. Protein product: CASSVLLNTEAFF.

This sequence joins TRBV4-3 and TRBJ2-7; 12 nucleotides line up with TRBD2. Trimming cost V 4 bases and J 3 bases; bases outside gene matches: 10. This CDR3 is built from 17 residues. CDR1 is LGHNA and CDR2 is YSLEER in the germline V gene. The chain's CDR3 is CASSRMTPLAGGYEQYF. CDR3 nucleotide sequence: TGCGCCAGCAGCCGAATGACACCACTAGCGGGAGGCTACGAGCAGTACTTC.

The chain carries TRBV4-3 and TRBJ2-1, with D unresolved. CDR3 length: 16 residues. The germline V and J ends were trimmed by 0 bases and 6 bases, with 15 bases remaining between them. Germline V gene data show CDR1 as LGHNA and CDR2 as YSLEER. CDR3: CASSQDGFSMTNEQFF. DNA for the CDR3: TGCGCCAGCAGCCAAGATGGGTTCTCCATGACCAATGAGCAGTTCTTC.

This chain connects TRBV5-1 to TRBJ2-7; perhaps D is TRBD1 or TRBD2 (6 bases each). Germline CDR1 is SGHRS and CDR2 is YFSETQ. V was pared by 0 bases and J by 3 bases, with 10 bases between. The CDR3 length is 14 residues. The CDR3: CASSLGRGSYEQYF. CDR3 bases: TGCGCCAGCAGCTTGGGGAGGGGGAGCTACGAGCAGTACTTC.

The chain has TRBV10-3 and TRBJ2-7, with D unclear. CDR1 and CDR2 from the germline V gene are ENHRY and SYGVKD. The CDR3 totals 15 residues. With 0 bases removed from V and 0 bases from J, the gap between germline ends came to 9 bases. CDR3 bases: TGTGCCATCAGTGAGTCAACGGTAAGCTCCTACGAGCAGTACTTC. Its translation: CAISESTVSSYEQYF.

This chain connects TRBV7-3 to TRBJ2-3; 14 bases match TRBD2. The trim removed 5 bases at V and 4 bases at J, leaving 11 bases unmatched. CDR1 and CDR2 from the germline V gene are SGHTA and FQGTGA. This CDR3 region has 18 residues. The CDR3 nucleotides read TGTGCCAGCAGCCGTGGGACTAGCGGGGGCAGGGGGCCAGATACGCAGTATTTT. Translating gives CASSRGTSGGRGPDTQYF.

The V call is TRBV19, the J call TRBJ2-7; 9 bases fit TRBD2. Germline CDR1 and CDR2: LNHDA and SQIVND (reference sequence). The CDR3 is made up of 13 amino acids. V lost 4 bases and J lost 5; bases outside the gene matches: 3. The CDR3 here is CASSTASGNEQYF. DNA for the CDR3: TGTGCCAGTAGTACGGCTAGCGGGAACGAGCAGTACTTC. Complete variable domain (other parts from reference TRBV19 and TRBJ2-7): DGGITQSPKYLFRKEGQNVTLSCEQNLNHDAMYWYRQDPGQGLRLIYYSQIVNDFQKGDIAEGYSVSREKKESFPLTVTSAQKNPTAFYLCASSTASGNEQYFGPGTRLTVT.

The chain links TRBV7-8 to TRBJ2-7; possible D gene TRBD2, 7 bases. This CDR3 comprises 15 residues. CDR1 is SGHVS, CDR2 FQNEAQ, per germline. Between the trimmed V and J ends, which lost 1 base and 4 bases, there was a span of 14 bases. This chain's CDR3 is CASSLDSRGAYEQYF. The CDR3 DNA reads as TGTGCCAGCAGCTTAGACTCCCGGGGGGCATACGAGCAGTACTTC.

The genes are TRBV6-1 and TRBJ2-3; 11 nucleotides line up with TRBD2. There are 15 residues in the CDR3. V lost 4 bases to trimming and J lost 4 bases; unmatched junction nucleotides: 4. The germline V gene encodes CDR1 MNHNS and CDR2 SASEGT. The CDR3 loop reads CASSVSGGVADTQYF. The DNA for the CDR3 is TGTGCCAGCAGTGTTAGCGGGGGGGTGGCAGATACGCAGTATTTT.